This entry concerns a single T cell receptor beta chain. These data come from a study of human T cells and chemical hapten exposure. The library gave individual cDNA molecules unique molecular identifiers. TCRdb re-derived calls from the RACE reads in MiXCR, one entry per CDR3 protein. The sample shows tens of thousands of distinct CDR3 sequences, roughly 9% of them seen only once. From germline, CDR1 is MNHNY and CDR2 SVGAGI (reference sequence). Trimming removed 5 bases from V and 14 bases from J, with 14 bases in between. The CDR3 is 11 amino acids. Specified time point: pre-sensitization, week 0. This sample's treatment: therapeutic diphenylcyclopropenone sensitization with weekly scalp DPC. Someone pulled total RNA out of unfractionated whole blood.

The source was whole blood, collected in connection with sensitization to the hapten diphenylcyclopropenone (DPC). The genes are TRBV6-6 and TRBJ2-3, with D possibly TRBD2 on 6 matching bases. The receptor was derived from a woman younger than 45 with alopecia areata. Some clones in this sample may be carry-over from other donors' samples. The CDR3 loop is CASSDPGELYF. In nucleotides, the CDR3 is TGTGCCAGCAGTGACCCGGGAGAGCTGTATTTT.